Below, 32 T cell receptor beta chains from the same sample are listed, as sequenced in a study of shared clonotypes between healthy human individuals. TCRdb's copy holds only in-frame clones and misses some; the assay was immunoSEQ multiplex PCR. The repertoire holds some 1.5 million clones, over 95% seen once, with roughly 1.2% in the top ten. Sequenced sample: naive CD4+ T cells sorted from blood. The subset here: CD45RA+ positively selected. Source of these receptors: a man aged 25-45 years in good health.

This chain connects TRBV2 to TRBJ1-1; possibly TRBD1 for D (5 bases). The CDR3 spans 13 residues. Trimming removed 7 bases from V and 0 bases from J, with 9 bases in between. CDR1 and CDR2 (germline): SNHLY, FYNNEI. CDR3: CASTTGLNTEAFF. The DNA for the CDR3 is TGTGCCAGCACGACGGGGCTGAACACTGAAGCTTTCTTT.

The chain couples TRBV7-9 to TRBJ2-7; maybe TRBD2 (6 bases). CDR1 is SEHNR, CDR2 FQNEAQ, per germline (reference sequence). V was shortened by 3 bases and J by 3 bases, with 12 bases between the two germline ends. This CDR3 comprises 14 residues. The CDR3 here is CASSFFAGNYEQYF. The CDR3 bases are TGTGCCAGCAGCTTTTTCGCGGGAAACTACGAGCAGTACTTC.

The chain recombines TRBV19 with TRBJ1-1; 7 bases fit TRBD1. Germline V gene data show CDR1 as LNHDA and CDR2 as SQIVND (reference sequence). The trim removed 4 bases at V and 1 base at J, leaving 3 bases unmatched. The CDR3 length is 14 residues. This CDR3 reads CASSTWTGNTEAFF. The CDR3 DNA sequence: TGTGCCAGTAGTACATGGACAGGGAACACTGAAGCTTTCTTT.

The chain employs TRBV19 and TRBJ1-4, with TRBD1 matching over 8 bases. In germline, CDR1 is LNHDA, CDR2 SQIVND (reference sequence). V shed 9 bases and J 3 bases; nucleotides not matched to a gene: 3. This CDR3 has 13 residues. Here the CDR3 reads CASSTGANEKLFF. The CDR3, as DNA: TGTGCCAGCTCGACAGGGGCTAATGAAAAACTGTTTTTT.

This sequence joins TRBV6-1 and TRBJ2-1; D gene unclear. V lost 6 bases, J lost 5 bases, and 17 bases lay in between. CDR1 is MNHNS and CDR2 is SASEGT in the germline V gene. The CDR3 has 15 amino acids. The CDR3 coding sequence is TGTGCCAGCAGGGACCCGAGTTCCTGGAACAATGAGCAGTTCTTC. Protein product: CASRDPSSWNNEQFF.

This clone was seen just once. The chain combines TRBV5-1 with TRBJ1-3, with a tentative D call TRBD1 (5 bases). The CDR3 totals 14 residues. With 4 bases removed from V and 9 bases from J, the gap between germline ends came to 17 bases. The germline V gene has CDR1 SGHRS and CDR2 YFSETQ. CDR3 bases: TGCGCCAGCAGCCCGAATAGGGGTGGGGCCACCATATATTTT. It yields the protein CASSPNRGGATIYF.

The V gene is TRBV9, the J gene TRBJ1-1; D gene ambiguous. The V gene lost 6 bases and the J gene lost 1 base, with 10 bases spanning the gap. Germline lookup yields CDR1 SGDLS and CDR2 YYNGEE. The CDR3 loop spans 13 amino acids. The CDR3 DNA reads TGTGCCAGCAACCTAGCAGGGAACACTGAAGCTTTCTTT. Translated: CASNLAGNTEAFF. The variable domain in full, with the rest retrieved from reference TRBV9 and TRBJ1-1, is DSGVTQTPKHLITATGQRVTLRCSPRSGDLSVYWYQQSLDQGLQFLIQYYNGEERAKGNILERFSAQQFPDLHSELNLSSLELGDSALYFCASNLAGNTEAFFGQGTRLTVV.

On this clone itself: Other DNA sequences in the sample encode the same CDR3. This rearrangement joins TRBV5-4 to TRBJ2-1; maybe TRBD2 (5 bases). Deletions cut 1 base from V and 2 bases from J, with 10 bases between. The CDR3 is 15 residues long. CDR1 and CDR2 from the germline V gene are SGHNT and YYREEE (reference sequence). CDR3 region: CASSLTSGTYNEQFF. CDR3 sequence (DNA): TGTGCCAGCAGCTTGACTTCCGGGACCTACAATGAGCAGTTCTTC.

Comment on this clone: An end of the junction does not agree with germline; a read error may underlie this. The rearrangement links TRBV2 to TRBJ1-1, with D uncertain. Germline V gene sequence: CDR1 SNHLY, CDR2 FYNNEI. This CDR3 spans 13 amino acids. The DNA of the CDR3 is TGTGCCAGCATTCTAGATACTGCCACTTCGATCCCATTT. Its protein is CASILDTATSIPF.

The rearrangement links TRBV15 to TRBJ2-7, with D perhaps matching TRBD2 (5 bases). The germline V gene has CDR1 LNHNV and CDR2 YYDKDF (reference sequence). The CDR3 sequence is 15 residues long. Trimming removed 3 bases at V and 6 bases at J, with 18 bases between. CDR3 sequence (DNA): TGTGCCACCAGCAGGGATACTAGGACCGGCGGCGAGCAGTACTTC. Amino acids: CATSRDTRTGGEQYF.

This rearrangement joins TRBV6-5 to TRBJ1-2; tentative D call: TRBD1 (6 bases). Germline V gene sequence: CDR1 MNHEY, CDR2 SVGAGI. V was pared by 7 bases and J by 4 bases, with 16 bases between. This CDR3 comprises 14 residues. The CDR3 region is CASTGGGSSYGYTF. In DNA, the CDR3 is TGTGCCAGCACCGGAGGGGGGTCTAGCTATGGCTACACCTTC.

The chain is built from TRBV16 and TRBJ2-1; no clear D gene. This CDR3 is 14 amino acids long. From germline, CDR1 is KGHSY and CDR2 FQNENV. V was shortened by 4 bases and J by 5 bases, with 12 bases between the two germline ends. CDR3 sequence (DNA): TGTGCCAGCAGCCTCACGGACGGTAACAATGAGCAGTTCTTC. The encoded protein is CASSLTDGNNEQFF.

V and J are TRBV18 and TRBJ2-5; D ambiguous. CDR3 length equals 13 residues. The V end was cut by 4 bases, the J end by 1 base, with 7 bases between. Germline V gives CDR1 KGHSH, CDR2 LQKENI. This CDR3 is CASSQNSQETQYF. The CDR3 nucleotides are TGTGCCAGCTCACAGAACAGCCAAGAGACCCAGTACTTC.

The chain carries TRBV6-5 and TRBJ1-3, with TRBD1 as a possible D gene (6 bases). V shed 7 bases and J shed 0 bases, with 10 bases lying between them. Germline V gene sequence: CDR1 MNHEY, CDR2 SVGAGI. The CDR3 totals 14 residues. CDR3 amino acids: CASKVGASGNTIYF. For the CDR3, the DNA is TGTGCCAGCAAGGTGGGGGCCTCTGGAAACACCATATATTTT.

The chain combines TRBV10-1 with TRBJ2-1; D unresolved. CDR3 length: 15 amino acids. Germline CDR1 reads WNHNN; CDR2 reads SYGVQD (reference sequence). V lost 4 bases and J lost 2, with 12 bases in between. CDR3 bases: TGCGCCAGCAGTGCGGCCGTTGGCCCCTACAATGAGCAGTTCTTC. Protein: CASSAAVGPYNEQFF.

The chain joins TRBV10-3 to TRBJ2-5; TRBD2 aligns across 12 bases. The germline gives CDR1 ENHRY, CDR2 SYGVKD. V lost 2 bases and J lost 5; bases outside the gene matches: 6. The CDR3 has 16 residues. The CDR3 DNA is TGTGCCATCAGTGAGACCAGCCTAGCGGGAGGGGAGACCCAGTACTTC. Translation gives CAISETSLAGGETQYF.

This chain uses TRBV4-1 with TRBJ2-5; 8 bases align to TRBD1. With 5 bases clipped from V and 3 bases from J, the junction kept 11 bases outside the gene matches. The CDR3 is 16 residues long. Germline V gene sequence: CDR1 MGHRA, CDR2 YSYEKL. This chain's CDR3 is CASSWGDRGTEETQYF. The CDR3 DNA follows: TGCGCCAGCAGCTGGGGAGACAGGGGCACTGAAGAGACCCAGTACTTC.

The rearrangement uses TRBV6-1 and TRBJ2-7; 9 bases are shared with TRBD1. Germline values: CDR1 MNHNS, CDR2 SASEGT. J gave up 3 bases and V 5 bases, and 8 bases lay outside the gene matches. The CDR3 totals 15 residues. CDR3 residues: CASSLGTGFFYEQYF. The CDR3 bases are TGTGCCAGCAGTTTGGGGACAGGGTTTTTCTACGAGCAGTACTTC.

This chain joins TRBV9 and TRBJ1-2; 9 bases map to TRBD1. CDR3 length equals 14 residues. Germline loops: CDR1 SGDLS, CDR2 YYNGEE. With 0 bases clipped from V and 6 bases from J, the junction kept 3 bases outside the gene matches. The chain's CDR3 is CASSVDGTGNGYTF. The CDR3 DNA sequence: TGTGCCAGCAGCGTAGACGGGACAGGGAATGGCTACACCTTC.

The chain carries TRBV6-1 and TRBJ2-7, with D perhaps TRBD2 (6 bases). V was shortened by 2 bases and J by 4 bases, with 18 bases between the two germline ends. Germline CDR1 reads MNHNS; CDR2 reads SASEGT. The CDR3 spans 16 residues. The CDR3 loop is CASSERGLASGYEQYF. The CDR3 nucleotides read TGTGCCAGCAGTGAAAGAGGGCTAGCGAGTGGTTACGAGCAGTACTTC.

The chain recombines TRBV2 with TRBJ2-7, with D possibly TRBD1 on 6 matching bases. With 2 bases removed from V and 0 bases from J, the gap between germline ends came to 20 bases. The germline V gene has CDR1 SNHLY and CDR2 FYNNEI. This CDR3 spans 18 amino acids. CDR3 nucleotide sequence: TGTGCCAGCAGTGAATTGAGACCACAGGGTTGGAGCTCCTACGAGCAGTACTTC. This translates into CASSELRPQGWSSYEQYF.

The V and J genes are TRBV5-4 and TRBJ1-1; D possibly corresponds to TRBD1 (5 bases). V lost 5 bases, J lost 10 bases, and 21 bases lay in between. This CDR3 region has 14 residues. Germline V gene lookup returns CDR1 SGHNT and CDR2 YYREEE (reference sequence). The CDR3 DNA sequence: TGTGCCAGCAGTATTCCCCCAGGGACCCAAGCAGCTTTCTTT. It specifies CASSIPPGTQAAFF. The full variable domain, with the rest looked up from reference TRBV5-4 and TRBJ1-1, is ETGVTQSPTHLIKTRGQQVTLRCSSQSGHNTVSWYQQALGQGPQFIFQYYREEENGRGNFPPRFSGLQFPNYSSELNVNALELDDSALYLCASSIPPGTQAAFFGQGTRLTVV.

The chain couples TRBV5-1 to TRBJ2-1; 7 bases are a match to TRBD2. This CDR3 is 16 amino acids long. The V segment lost 0 bases and the J segment 7 bases; nucleotides outside the gene matches: 10. Germline CDR1 SGHRS, CDR2 YFSETQ. The CDR3, as DNA: TGCGCCAGCAGCTTGGATGGCGGGAGTTTGGGGAATGAGCAGTTCTTC. This encodes CASSLDGGSLGNEQFF.

The V and J genes are TRBV11-2 and TRBJ2-7; D unclear. Germline V gene data show CDR1 as SGHAT and CDR2 as FQNNGV. This CDR3 has 15 amino acids. V was cut by 1 base and J by 6 bases, with 16 bases left in between. The CDR3 DNA reads TGTGCCAGCAGCTTAGGGGTAGGGCGGTGGGGCGAGCAGTACTTC. Amino acids: CASSLGVGRWGEQYF.

The chain employs TRBV28 and TRBJ2-7, with a tentative D call TRBD1 (5 bases). This CDR3 region has 14 residues. Germline V gene sequence: CDR1 MDHEN, CDR2 SYDVKM. V lost 4 bases and J lost 0, with 10 bases in between. As DNA, the CDR3 is TGTGCCAGCAGTTCAAACAGGCACTCCTACGAGCAGTACTTC. Translating gives CASSSNRHSYEQYF.

This chain links TRBV6-1 with TRBJ2-7; a possible D gene is TRBD1 (5 bases). The CDR3 loop spans 14 amino acids. The V gene's germline CDR1 is MNHNS and CDR2 SASEGT. The V and J ends lost 3 bases and 4 bases respectively, with 13 bases between them. The CDR3: CASSEAGPRYEQYF. The DNA of the CDR3 is TGTGCCAGCAGTGAGGCAGGGCCCAGGTACGAGCAGTACTTC.

The chain employs TRBV11-2 and TRBJ2-7; 8 positions agree with TRBD1. Germline V gene sequence: CDR1 SGHAT, CDR2 FQNNGV. V dropped 1 base and J dropped 2; count of bases not matched to a gene: 4. The CDR3 length is 15 residues. The CDR3 reads CASSLGDRTTYEQYF. For the CDR3, the DNA is TGTGCCAGCAGCTTAGGGGACAGGACGACCTACGAGCAGTACTTC.

The CDR3 nucleotides are TGTGCCAGCAGCTTGGCCTCCCAACAGGGGCCAAACACAGATACGCAGTATTTT. Protein sequence: CASSLASQQGPNTDTQYF. The J gene is TRBJ2-3, the V gene TRBV5-4; TRBD1 matches at 7 bases. V was pared by 0 bases and J by 2 bases, with 12 bases of the junction left unmatched. The CDR3 is 18 residues long. Germline V CDR1 and CDR2: SGHNT, YYREEE (reference sequence). Together with reference TRBV5-4 and TRBJ2-3, the CDR3 gives the full variable domain: ETGVTQSPTHLIKTRGQQVTLRCSSQSGHNTVSWYQQALGQGPQFIFQYYREEENGRGNFPPRFSGLQFPNYSSELNVNALELDDSALYLCASSLASQQGPNTDTQYFGPGTRLTVL.

V and J are TRBV6-5 and TRBJ1-1, with TRBD1 as a possible D gene (5 bases). This CDR3 region has 13 residues. Germline V lookup: CDR1 MNHEY, CDR2 SVGAGI. V was clipped by 5 bases and J by 5 bases, with 12 bases between them. The CDR3 loop reads CASSQGLGTEAFF. CDR3 in DNA: TGTGCCAGCAGTCAGGGCCTGGGGACTGAAGCTTTCTTT.

The V and J genes are TRBV27 and TRBJ2-7; TRBD2 agrees at 7 bases. Looked up from germline, CDR1 is MNHEY and CDR2 is SMNVEV (reference sequence). The CDR3 contains 16 residues. The junction had 7 bases not matched to a gene; V was cut back by 1 base and J by 1 base. The CDR3: CASSLFGTTPSYEQYF. The CDR3 coding sequence is TGTGCCAGCAGTTTATTCGGGACTACCCCTTCCTACGAGCAGTACTTC.

The CDR3 reads CASSALDEAFF. CDR3 DNA sequence: TGTGCCAGCAGCGCGCTAGACGAAGCTTTCTTT. The V call is TRBV6-1, the J call TRBJ1-1; D gene ambiguous. CDR1 and CDR2 (germline): MNHNS, SASEGT. This CDR3 has 11 amino acids. The V gene lost 6 bases and the J gene lost 8 bases, with 10 bases spanning the gap.

This clone was detected once. The gene calls are TRBV19 and TRBJ2-3; a possible D gene is TRBD1 (5 bases). V was pared by 4 bases and J by 1 base, with 9 bases between. The CDR3 is 14 residues long. Germline V gives CDR1 LNHDA, CDR2 SQIVND (reference sequence). CDR3 in DNA: TGTGCCAGTAGTACGGACACCGGCACAGATACGCAGTATTTT. Encoded protein: CASSTDTGTDTQYF.